The sample holds one count of the clone carrying this T cell receptor (beta chain). One junction end does not reproduce the germline sequence, and a read error may be involved. The entry originates in a study of early T cells in non-severe SARS-CoV-2 infection. In germline, CDR1 is SGHNT, CDR2 YENEEA. The CDR3 totals 13 residues. Unique molecular identifiers were affixed to single, distinct cDNA molecules. TCRdb used MiXCR to reprocess the 5' RACE reads, holding one entry per CDR3 protein. Of tens of thousands of distinct CDR3 sequences in the sample, about a tenth were seen once. Input material: whole blood. V and J are TRBV11-3 and TRBJ2-3; D is ambiguous. The source of this sequence is an adult who was a healthcare worker with PCR-confirmed SARS-CoV-2 infection or an uninfected control (not recorded which). The CDR3 DNA is TGTGCCAGCAGCTTAGTTGGCACAGATATGCAGTATTTT. This translates into CASSLVGTDMQYF.